This T cell receptor beta chain originates from a study of blood T cells in healthy people across ages. It was with a sample-barcoded 5' primer and a J-beta primer mix that a second PCR of roughly 6 to 12 cycles was run. From the 5' RACE reads, TCRdb called clonotypes with MiXCR, one entry per CDR3 protein. This table has roughly 1.6 million distinct CDR3 sequences, about 31% appearing once. Note on this clonotype: Its antigen remains unidentified.

Looked up from germline, CDR1 is DFQATT and CDR2 is SNEGSKA (reference sequence). V shed 1 base and J shed 5 bases, with 17 bases lying between them. CDR3 length: 15 amino acids. The donors, aged roughly 6 to 90, were healthy Caucasians from Russia. Study-wide findings and caveats: With unsorted PBMCs, a conclusive comparison of naive versus antigen-experienced cells was not possible. Diversity estimated from one million T cells was considered an underestimate.

V and J are TRBV20-1 and TRBJ2-5; D perhaps matches TRBD2 (6 bases). The sample was blood. The TCR comes from a woman in her 30s in good health. The CDR3 reads CSARGRGDAGETQYF. DNA for the CDR3: TGCAGTGCTAGAGGGCGGGGAGACGCCGGCGAGACCCAGTACTTC.